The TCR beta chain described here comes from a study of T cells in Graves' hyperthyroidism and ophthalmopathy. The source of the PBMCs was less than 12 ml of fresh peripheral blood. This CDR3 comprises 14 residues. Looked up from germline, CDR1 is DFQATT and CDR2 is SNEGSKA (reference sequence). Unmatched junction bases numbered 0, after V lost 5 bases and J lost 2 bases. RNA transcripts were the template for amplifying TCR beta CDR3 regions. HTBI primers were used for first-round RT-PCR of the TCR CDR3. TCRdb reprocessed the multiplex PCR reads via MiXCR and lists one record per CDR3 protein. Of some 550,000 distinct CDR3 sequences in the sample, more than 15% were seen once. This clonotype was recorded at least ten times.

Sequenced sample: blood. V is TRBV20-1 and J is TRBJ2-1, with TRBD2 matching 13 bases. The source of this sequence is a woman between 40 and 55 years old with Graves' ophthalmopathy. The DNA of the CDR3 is TGCAGTGCTGGGACTAGCGGGACCTACAATGAGCAGTTCTTC. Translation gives CSAGTSGTYNEQFF.